The 20 T cell receptor beta chains listed next were all sequenced from one sample in a study of graft-versus-host responses after intestinal transplantation. Their cognate antigens are unknown. TCRdb keeps only in-frame clones here, not all; method: immunoSEQ multiplex PCR. The sample lists around 110,000 clones; 90% were seen once. The sample was unstimulated CD4+ T cells sorted from spleen or lymph node cells, taken before intestinal transplant. Receptors originate from a human donor who received an intestinal transplant.

The chain combines TRBV27 with TRBJ2-3, with 10 bases fitting TRBD2. Germline CDR1 is MNHEY and CDR2 is SMNVEV (reference sequence). Losses at the gene ends were 6 bases for V and 5 bases for J; bases not matched to a gene: 8. This CDR3 contains 15 residues. CDR3 region: CASRRAGGPLDTQYF. CDR3 DNA: TGTGCCAGCAGGCGAGCGGGAGGGCCGTTAGATACGCAGTATTTT.

The chain couples TRBV30 to TRBJ1-5, with TRBD1 as a possible D gene (5 bases). Trimming stripped 0 bases from V and 5 bases from J, with 8 bases between. Germline V gives CDR1 GTSNPN, CDR2 SVGIG (reference sequence). The CDR3 runs to 13 residues. As DNA, the CDR3 is TGTGCCTGGAGTGTCTCGGGGGATCAGCCCCAGCATTTT. This codes for CAWSVSGDQPQHF.

This rearrangement joins TRBV5-4 to TRBJ1-2; D ambiguous. The germline gives CDR1 SGHNT, CDR2 YYREEE (reference sequence). Trimming shortened V by 0 bases and J by 7 bases, and 10 bases separated the two germline ends. This CDR3 is built from 13 residues. CDR3 sequence reads: CASSLGTQAGYTF. The CDR3 nucleotides are TGTGCCAGCAGCTTGGGCACCCAGGCTGGCTACACCTTC.

The chain couples TRBV6-5 to TRBJ2-1; D gene uncertain. Germline values: CDR1 MNHEY, CDR2 SVGAGI. The CDR3 extends over 15 amino acids. V lost 5 bases and J lost 0, with 11 bases in between. The CDR3 region is CASSPPRGSYNEQFF. DNA for the CDR3: TGTGCCAGCAGTCCTCCTCGCGGCTCCTACAATGAGCAGTTCTTC.

The rearrangement links TRBV5-1 to TRBJ2-6, with D unresolved. V was trimmed by 1 base and J by 2 bases, leaving 10 bases between them. This CDR3 spans 16 amino acids. Germline-derived CDR1 and CDR2 are SGHRS and YFSETQ. This CDR3 reads CASSLFPVAGANVLTF. The CDR3 DNA follows: TGCGCCAGCAGCTTGTTCCCCGTCGCTGGGGCCAACGTCCTGACTTTC.

The chain employs TRBV5-8 and TRBJ2-6, with TRBD2 as a possible D gene (6 bases). V was cut by 2 bases and J by 1 base, with 13 bases left in between. In germline, CDR1 is SGHTS, CDR2 YDEGEE. The CDR3 length is 17 residues. CDR3 sequence (DNA): TGTGCCAGCAGCTTCCATGGAGGAGGGTCTGGGGCCAACGTCCTGACTTTC. Translating it yields CASSFHGGGSGANVLTF.

The chain links TRBV9 to TRBJ1-2; D call uncertain. Germline V CDR1 and CDR2: SGDLS, YYNGEE. The CDR3 runs to 14 residues. Trimming pared 3 bases from V and 3 bases from J, leaving 12 bases between. CDR3 sequence: CASSGPGTDYGYTF. The CDR3 region has the DNA TGTGCCAGCAGCGGGCCGGGAACGGACTATGGCTACACCTTC.

A word on this clone: An end of the junction differs from the germline gene, which may be a read error. The same CDR3 arises from other DNA sequences in this sample as well. The chain links TRBV5-1 to TRBJ1-4; 10 nucleotides line up with TRBD1. The germline CDR1 and CDR2 sequences are SGHRS and YFSETQ. The CDR3 is 14 amino acids. CDR3 region: CASSLGQGNEKLFF. CDR3 DNA sequence: TGCGCCAGCAGTTTGGGACAGGGGAATGAAAAACTGTTTTTT.

V is TRBV19 and J is TRBJ2-1; TRBD2 agrees at 12 bases. The CDR3 runs to 18 residues. In germline, CDR1 is LNHDA, CDR2 SQIVND (reference sequence). Unmatched junction bases numbered 12, after V lost 9 bases and J lost 0 bases. The CDR3 bases are TGTGCCAGCCAAAGTGGACTAGCGGGGCGAAGCTCCTACAATGAGCAGTTCTTC. As protein: CASQSGLAGRSSYNEQFF.

This clone was counted once. The CDR3: CASSPPGQSYEQYF. In DNA, the CDR3 is TGTGCCAGCAGTCCACCGGGACAGAGCTACGAGCAGTACTTC. The chain joins TRBV28 to TRBJ2-7, with 7 bases aligning to TRBD1. Germline loops: CDR1 MDHEN, CDR2 SYDVKM. With V trimmed by 5 bases and J by 3 bases, 7 bases remained unmatched. This CDR3 region has 14 residues.

This chain uses TRBV5-6 with TRBJ2-6, with D possibly being TRBD2 (5 bases). Germline CDR1 and CDR2: SGHDT and YYEEEE. V lost 4 bases and J lost 3, with 17 bases in between. There are 17 residues in the CDR3. For the CDR3, the DNA is TGTGCCAGCAGCGGTGGGTCGCCTCGGGGTGGGGCCAACGTCCTGACTTTC. Its protein product is CASSGGSPRGGANVLTF.

The chain uses TRBV19 and TRBJ2-6; a possible D gene is TRBD1 (7 bases). V lost 4 bases and J lost 3, with 10 bases in between. The germline gives CDR1 LNHDA, CDR2 SQIVND (reference sequence). CDR3 length: 15 amino acids. As DNA, the CDR3 is TGTGCCAGTAGTAGACAGGGAGGTGGGGCCAACGTCCTGACTTTC. It is translated as CASSRQGGGANVLTF.

This rearrangement joins TRBV28 to TRBJ2-5; 12 bases are a match to TRBD2. V lost 4 bases, J lost 3 bases, and 9 bases stayed unmatched. The CDR3 is 17 amino acids. The germline gives CDR1 MDHEN, CDR2 SYDVKM. This chain's CDR3 is CASSWWKTSGGKETQYF. CDR3 DNA: TGTGCCAGCAGTTGGTGGAAGACTAGCGGGGGAAAAGAGACCCAGTACTTC.

The CDR3 DNA is TGCGCCAGCAGCCAAGATGGCACCCGCACAGATACGCAGTATTTT. The encoded protein is CASSQDGTRTDTQYF. The chain combines TRBV4-3 with TRBJ2-3; no firm D call. This CDR3 has 15 residues. The germline CDR1 and CDR2 sequences are LGHNA and YSLEER. Trimming cost V 0 bases and J 1 base, with 8 bases left between them.

The genes are TRBV15 and TRBJ1-1; TRBD1 aligns across 7 bases. The CDR3 is 18 amino acids. J was trimmed by 4 bases and V by 3 bases; bases with no gene match: 17. The germline CDR1 and CDR2 sequences are LNHNV and YYDKDF (reference sequence). CDR3 amino acids: CATSSPGQETYLGTEAFF. CDR3 in DNA: TGTGCCACCAGCAGCCCCGGACAGGAGACCTACTTGGGCACTGAAGCTTTCTTT.

This clone has only one observation. This chain uses TRBV4-1 with TRBJ1-3; TRBD1 might be the D (6 bases). The CDR3 sequence is 17 residues long. Deletions cut 0 bases from V and 5 bases from J, with 17 bases between. CDR1 is MGHRA and CDR2 is YSYEKL in the germline V gene. The CDR3 bases are TGCGCCAGCAGCCAAGATCGGATGGGGGCGGCGAGAAACACCATATATTTT. Its translation: CASSQDRMGAARNTIYF.

The chain recombines TRBV10-1 with TRBJ2-5, with D perhaps matching TRBD2 (5 bases). The germline gives CDR1 WNHNN, CDR2 SYGVQD (reference sequence). The CDR3 is 13 amino acids. V was trimmed by 4 bases and J by 1 base, leaving 7 bases between them. The CDR3: CASSVRGQETQYF. The DNA of the CDR3 is TGCGCCAGCAGTGTACGGGGCCAAGAGACCCAGTACTTC.

The CDR3 region is CASSPSGGVYNEQFF. DNA of the CDR3: TGTGCCAGCAGTCCCAGCGGGGGAGTATACAATGAGCAGTTCTTC. V usage is TRBV6-5 and J usage is TRBJ2-1; 8 bases map to TRBD2. The CDR3 covers 15 residues. V trimming: 5 bases; J trimming: 4 bases; junction bases outside the gene matches: 7. Germline CDR1 is MNHEY and CDR2 is SVGAGI.

The chain employs TRBV5-1 and TRBJ2-5; no definite D call. The germline V and J ends were trimmed by 3 bases and 1 base, with 7 bases remaining between them. Looked up from germline, CDR1 is SGHRS and CDR2 is YFSETQ. This CDR3 is built from 13 residues. This CDR3 is CASSSRFQETQYF. The CDR3, as DNA: TGCGCCAGCAGCTCGAGGTTCCAAGAGACCCAGTACTTC.

This sequence joins TRBV7-2 and TRBJ2-7, with 9 nucleotides matching TRBD1. The CDR3 has 17 amino acids. Germline assignment: CDR1 SGHTA and CDR2 FQGNSA. V dropped 0 bases and J dropped 2; count of bases not matched to a gene: 8. The CDR3 bases are TGTGCCAGCAGCTTAGCGTGGACCGGGACAGGGCCCTACGAGCAGTACTTC. This gives the protein CASSLAWTGTGPYEQYF.